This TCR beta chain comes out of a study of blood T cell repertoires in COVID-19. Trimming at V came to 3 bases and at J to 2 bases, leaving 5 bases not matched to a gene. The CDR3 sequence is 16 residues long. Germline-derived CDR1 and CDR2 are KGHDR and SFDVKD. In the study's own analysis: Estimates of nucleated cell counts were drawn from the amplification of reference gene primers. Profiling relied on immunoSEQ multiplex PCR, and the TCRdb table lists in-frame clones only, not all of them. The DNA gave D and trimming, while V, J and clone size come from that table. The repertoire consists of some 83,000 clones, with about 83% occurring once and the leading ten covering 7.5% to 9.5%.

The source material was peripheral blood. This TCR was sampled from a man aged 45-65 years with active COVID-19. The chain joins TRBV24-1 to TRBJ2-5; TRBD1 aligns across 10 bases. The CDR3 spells CATSDRDRGTQETQYF. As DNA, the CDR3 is TGTGCCACCAGTGATCGGGACAGGGGAACACAAGAGACCCAGTACTTC.